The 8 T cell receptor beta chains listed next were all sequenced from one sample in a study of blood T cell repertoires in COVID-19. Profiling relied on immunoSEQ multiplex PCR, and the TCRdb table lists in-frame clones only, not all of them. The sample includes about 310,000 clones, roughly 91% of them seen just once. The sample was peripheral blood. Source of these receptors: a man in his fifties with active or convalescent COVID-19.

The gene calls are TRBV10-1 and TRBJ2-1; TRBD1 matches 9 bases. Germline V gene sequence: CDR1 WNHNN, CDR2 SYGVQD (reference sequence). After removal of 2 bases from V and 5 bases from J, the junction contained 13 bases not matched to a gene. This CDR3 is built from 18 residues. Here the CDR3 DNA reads TGCGCCAGCAGTGAGGGGACAGGGCAGGGACATACGAACAATGAGCAGTTCTTC. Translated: CASSEGTGQGHTNNEQFF.

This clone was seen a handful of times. CDR3 in amino acids: CAWSVGGLPPYEQYF. CDR3 bases: TGTGCCTGGAGTGTTGGTGGACTCCCTCCCTACGAGCAGTACTTC. The rearrangement links TRBV30 to TRBJ2-7; TRBD2 might be the D (5 bases). The CDR3 sequence is 15 residues long. Trimming shortened V by 0 bases and J by 2 bases, and 14 bases separated the two germline ends. Germline loops: CDR1 GTSNPN, CDR2 SVGIG (reference sequence).

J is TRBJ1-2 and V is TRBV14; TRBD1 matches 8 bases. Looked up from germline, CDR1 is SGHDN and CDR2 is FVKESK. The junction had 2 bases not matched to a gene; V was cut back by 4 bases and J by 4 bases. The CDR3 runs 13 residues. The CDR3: CASSPRGPYGYTF. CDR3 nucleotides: TGTGCCAGCAGCCCCAGGGGGCCCTATGGCTACACCTTC.

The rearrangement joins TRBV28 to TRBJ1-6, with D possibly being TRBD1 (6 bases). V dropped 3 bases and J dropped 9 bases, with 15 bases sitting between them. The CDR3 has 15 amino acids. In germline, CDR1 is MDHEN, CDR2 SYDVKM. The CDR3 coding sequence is TGTGCCAGCAGTTTTCTGCAGGGGAAGCCTTCACCCCTCCACTTT. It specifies CASSFLQGKPSPLHF.

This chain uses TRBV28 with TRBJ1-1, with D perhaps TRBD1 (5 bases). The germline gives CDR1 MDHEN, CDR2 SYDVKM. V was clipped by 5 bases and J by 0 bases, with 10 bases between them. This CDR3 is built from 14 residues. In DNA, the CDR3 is TGTGCCAGCAGTACGGAGGGGATGAACACTGAAGCTTTCTTT. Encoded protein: CASSTEGMNTEAFF.

CDR3 sequence: CAWTDGGAIGYTF. CDR3 DNA: TGTGCCTGGACGGACGGGGGGGCGATTGGCTACACCTTC. This chain links TRBV30 with TRBJ1-2, with TRBD1 as a possible D gene (6 bases). Per the germline V gene, CDR1 is GTSNPN and CDR2 is SVGIG (reference sequence). Trimming removed 4 bases at V and 7 bases at J, with 16 bases between. The CDR3 length is 13 residues.

The CDR3 spells CASSQLPGTGREKLFF. The CDR3 nucleotides are TGCGCCAGCAGTCAGCTTCCCGGGACAGGTCGGGAAAAACTGTTTTTT. The rearrangement uses TRBV23-1 and TRBJ1-4, with 8 bases identical to TRBD1. TRBV23-1 is reported as an ORF; its role is uncertain. The length of the CDR3 is 16 residues. V lost 3 bases to trimming and J lost 8 bases; unmatched junction nucleotides: 11.

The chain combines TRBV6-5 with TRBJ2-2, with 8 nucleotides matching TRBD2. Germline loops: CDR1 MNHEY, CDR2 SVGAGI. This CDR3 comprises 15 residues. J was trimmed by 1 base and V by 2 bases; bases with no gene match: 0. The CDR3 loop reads CASSYAGGNTGELFF. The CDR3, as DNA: TGTGCCAGCAGTTACGCGGGAGGGAACACCGGGGAGCTGTTTTTT.